These T cell receptor beta chains were read from a single sample in a study of human T cells and chemical hapten exposure. In TCRdb, the RACE reads were re-called with MiXCR into one record per CDR3 protein. Of 300,000 to 450,000 distinct CDR3 sequences listed, 5.1% are singletons. This specimen consisted of whole blood, obtained in connection with sensitization to the hapten diphenylcyclopropenone (DPC). Receptor source: a woman between 50 and 59 years old with alopecia areata. Some clones in this sample may be carry-over from other donors' samples. Each CDR3 is given with its conserved first and last residue. D genes are given only for firm matches. Expanded clones are given a class, and other clones once, few, many or no size at all.

j_call clone_size d_call v_call cdr3_length cdr3_nt cdr3_aa
TRBJ1-6 few . TRBV6-5 15 TGTGCCAGCAGCCGCCGGGGGAGTCACGGTTCACCCCTCCACTTT CASSRRGSHGSPLHF
TRBJ1-5 . . TRBV7-9 13 TGTGCCAGCAGCAATTTCCCGTACCAGCCCCAGCATTTT CASSNFPYQPQHF
TRBJ1-5 many TRBD1 TRBV6-2/TRBV6-3 14 TGTGCCAGCAAATCAGGGGGCTTGGCTCAGCCCCAGCATTTT CASKSGGLAQPQHF
TRBJ1-2 . . TRBV7-9 18 TGTGCCAGCAGCCCCCGCGCGGGCAGGGCCCTCTCTAACTATGGCTACACCTTC CASSPRAGRALSNYGYTF
TRBJ2-1 many . TRBV6-1 13 TGTGCCAGCAGCCTGACTGCCTTCGGTGAGCAGTTCTTC CASSLTAFGEQFF
TRBJ1-5 few TRBD1 TRBV27 15 TGTGCCAGCAGCCGTAGGGACAGCCCTTCTCAGCCCCAGCATTTT CASSRRDSPSQPQHF
TRBJ2-3 many . TRBV29-1 12 TGCAGCGTTGGAGTTAGCACAGATACGCAGTATTTT CSVGVSTDTQYF
TRBJ2-7 many TRBD1 TRBV29-1 14 TGCAGCGTAGCCGGGACAGGGGGCTCCTACGAGCAGTACTTC CSVAGTGGSYEQYF
TRBJ2-5 . . TRBV5-6 15 TGTGCCAGCAGCTCCTTCCTAACGGGACGGGAGACCCAGTACTTC CASSSFLTGRETQYF
TRBJ2-1 few . TRBV19 12 TGTGCCAGTAGCGGGACCCCCAATGAGCAGTTCTTC CASSGTPNEQFF
TRBJ1-1 few . TRBV10-3 14 TGTGCCATCAGTGAGCAGGGGACGATGGCTGAAGCTTTCTTT CAISEQGTMAEAFF
TRBJ2-2 . . TRBV6-5 15 TGTGCCACCACTAAAGAGAACAGGAACACCGGGGAGCTGTTTTTT CATTKENRNTGELFF
TRBJ2-3 . . TRBV9 14 TGTGCCTGTGGAGAGGGGGGGCCCCAGGATACGCAGTATTTT CACGEGGPQDTQYF
TRBJ1-3 few . TRBV20-1 14 TGCAGTGCTAGACCTACAGGCTCTGGAAACACCATATATTTT CSARPTGSGNTIYF
TRBJ2-1 many TRBD2 TRBV7-9 17 TGTGCCAGCAGCCCTTCCCTAGCGGGAGGGCAGCACAATGAGCAGTTCTTC CASSPSLAGGQHNEQFF
TRBJ2-1 few TRBD1 TRBV20-1 14 TGCAGTGCTAGATCAGGGGGAATCGAAAATGAGCAGTTCTTC CSARSGGIENEQFF
TRBJ2-1 . . TRBV19 16 TGTGCCAGTAGTAGAAATCCAGTGGGCTCCTACAATGAGCAGTTCTTC CASSRNPVGSYNEQFF
TRBJ1-4 . . TRBV27 15 TGTGCCAGCAGTTTGAAAGGGTTTGCTAATGAAAAACTGTTTTTT CASSLKGFANEKLFF
TRBJ2-1 many . TRBV29-1 13 TGCAGCGTTGAAGTCTATTCCGGGTTTGGGCAGTTCTTC CSVEVYSGFGQFF
TRBJ2-1 few TRBD1 TRBV28 14 TGTGCCAGCAACAGGGGAACATCCTACAATGAGCAGTTCTTC CASNRGTSYNEQFF
TRBJ1-5 few . TRBV28 12 TGTGCCAGCGGCCAGGGATATCAGCCCCAGCATTTT CASGQGYQPQHF
TRBJ1-2 few . TRBV5-1 13 TGCGCCAGCAGCTCGGCAGGGCACTATGGCTACACCTTC CASSSAGHYGYTF
TRBJ1-4 many TRBD1 TRBV20-1 14 TGCAGTGCTACCGGGGACAGGGGTCGAGAAAAACTGTTTTTT CSATGDRGREKLFF
TRBJ2-7 many TRBD1 TRBV5-1 15 TGCGCCAGCAGCGCCGGGGGGACAGGGACCTACGAGCAGTACTTC CASSAGGTGTYEQYF
TRBJ2-7 many TRBD2 TRBV13 19 TGTGCCAGCTCCCCGTCGGGACTAGCGGGGGGCCATCGAAACTACGAGCAGTACTTC CASSPSGLAGGHRNYEQYF
TRBJ2-1 few . TRBV11-3 16 TGTGCCAGCAGCTTAGAAGGGGCAGGAACCTACAATGAGCAGTTCTTC CASSLEGAGTYNEQFF
TRBJ1-1 . . TRBV25-1 11 TGTGCCAGCAGCAGGGTGGCTGAAGCTTTCTTT CASSRVAEAFF
TRBJ2-1 many TRBD2 TRBV20-1 15 TGCAGTGCTAGAGGGGGGACTAGCAGTATCAATGAGCAGTTCTTC CSARGGTSSINEQFF